This is a list of T cell receptor beta chains from one sample in a study of blood T cell repertoires in COVID-19. Assay: immunoSEQ multiplex PCR; the TCRdb copy retains only in-frame clones and omits some. The table includes over 45,000 clones, roughly 80% detected once. The sample consisted of peripheral blood. Receptors originate from an older woman with acute or convalescent COVID-19. CDR3s include the opening cysteine and the closing phenylalanine or tryptophan. The order of the fields is D gene, V gene, clone size, J gene, CDR3 protein, CDR3 DNA. A D gene is named only where the DNA matches it firmly. The size entry is marked missing in some rows and otherwise reads once, few, many or a size class.

-,TRBV19,-,TRBJ1-1,CATYPRGNTEAFF,TGTGCCACGTACCCTCGGGGGAACACTGAAGCTTTCTTT
-,TRBV5-1,few,TRBJ2-1,CASSLVGGSYNEQFF,TGCGCCAGCAGCTTGGTCGGAGGCTCCTACAATGAGCAGTTCTTC
TRBD1,TRBV28,-,TRBJ2-1,CASLGPGTGKREQFF,TGTGCCAGCCTGGGCCCCGGGACAGGGAAACGCGAGCAGTTCTTC
-,TRBV7-2,few,TRBJ2-2,CASSLQGTKNTGELFF,TGTGCCAGCAGCTTACAGGGGACCAAAAACACCGGGGAGCTGTTTTTT
-,TRBV27,-,TRBJ1-5,CASSPDRNQPQHF,TGTGCCAGCAGTCCTGACAGAAATCAGCCCCAGCATTTT
TRBD1,TRBV5-4,-,TRBJ1-1,CASSLRGGALNTEAFF,TGTGCCAGCAGCTTGAGAGGGGGCGCTTTGAACACTGAAGCTTTCTTT
TRBD1,TRBV15,-,TRBJ1-5,CATSRDPGQKGNQPQHF,TGTGCCACCAGCAGAGACCCGGGACAGAAAGGGAATCAGCCCCAGCATTTT
TRBD1,TRBV3-1/TRBV3-2,-,TRBJ1-2,CASSQGAGGIYGYTF,TGTGCCAGCAGCCAAGGGGCAGGGGGCATCTATGGCTACACCTTC
-,TRBV30,-,TRBJ1-5,CAWSNPGTHNQPQHF,TGTGCCTGGAGCAATCCCGGGACACATAATCAGCCCCAGCATTTT
-,TRBV9,-,TRBJ1-1,CASSVVGGNTEAFF,TGTGCCAGCAGCGTAGTAGGGGGGAACACTGAAGCTTTCTTT
TRBD1,TRBV12-5,few,TRBJ1-1,CASGSTRTGMNTEAFF,TGTGCTAGTGGTTCAACGAGGACAGGTATGAACACTGAAGCTTTCTTT
-,TRBV9,once,TRBJ2-5,CASSVGHANQETQYF,TGTGCCAGCAGCGTAGGACACGCGAACCAAGAGACCCAGTACTTC
TRBD1,TRBV7-9,-,TRBJ1-4,CASSLFRGQGDEKLFF,TGTGCCAGCAGCTTATTTAGAGGACAGGGGGACGAAAAACTGTTTTTT
-,TRBV2,-,TRBJ1-5,CASSEESGQRGGQPQHF,TGTGCCAGCAGTGAAGAGAGCGGACAGCGCGGTGGTCAGCCCCAGCATTTT
-,TRBV30,-,TRBJ1-4,CAWKALSGRLAEKLFF,TGTGCCTGGAAGGCGTTGTCAGGGAGGCTGGCTGAAAAACTGTTTTTT
-,TRBV5-4,-,TRBJ2-1,CASTPRQDRNYNEQFF,TGTGCCAGCACTCCGAGGCAGGACAGAAATTACAATGAGCAGTTCTTC
TRBD1,TRBV3-1/TRBV3-2,-,TRBJ1-6,CASSQDGQGQNSPLHF,TGTGCCAGCAGCCAAGATGGACAGGGCCAAAATTCACCCCTCCACTTT
TRBD1,TRBV7-9,-,TRBJ1-6,CASSWDRANSPLHF,TGTGCCAGCAGCTGGGACAGGGCCAATTCACCCCTCCACTTT
TRBD1,TRBV6-5,-,TRBJ2-7,CASWGQGTHEQYF,TGTGCCAGCTGGGGACAGGGGACCCACGAGCAGTACTTC
-,TRBV27,-,TRBJ1-4,CASSLSRGTNEKLFF,TGTGCCAGCAGTTTATCTAGGGGAACTAATGAAAAACTGTTTTTT
TRBD1,TRBV18,few,TRBJ1-2,CASSRTGSYGYTF,TGTGCCAGCTCAAGGACAGGGTCCTATGGCTACACCTTC
-,TRBV6-5,few,TRBJ1-1,CASSQVGQRTEAFF,TGTGCCAGCAGTCAGGTTGGACAGCGGACTGAAGCTTTCTTT
TRBD1,TRBV19,-,TRBJ2-1,CASSPKGQFYNEQFF,TGTGCCAGTAGCCCTAAGGGACAGTTTTACAATGAGCAGTTCTTC
-,TRBV7-2,-,TRBJ2-1,CASSLPSIDNEQFF,TGTGCCAGCAGCTTACCTTCTATCGACAATGAGCAGTTCTTC
-,TRBV21-1,-,TRBJ1-5,CASSKTGGWSSNQPQHF,TGTGCCAGCAGCAAAACAGGGGGGTGGTCCAGCAATCAGCCCCAGCATTTT
TRBD2,TRBV9,once,TRBJ2-7,CASGSLGLADEQYF,TGTGCCAGCGGAAGTCTAGGCCTAGCGGACGAGCAGTACTTC
TRBD2,TRBV5-1,-,TRBJ2-3,CASSFSSGGYTDTQYF,TGCGCCAGCAGCTTTTCTAGCGGGGGGTACACAGATACGCAGTATTTT
-,TRBV2,few,TRBJ1-1,CASKPGHPNTEAFF,TGTGCCAGTAAGCCGGGACATCCGAACACTGAAGCTTTCTTT
TRBD2,TRBV3-1/TRBV3-2,few,TRBJ2-1,CASSRRDYPKYNEQFF,TGTGCCAGCAGCCGCCGGGACTACCCGAAATACAATGAGCAGTTCTTC
-,TRBV6-6,-,TRBJ2-1,CASSQQGGSYNEQFF,TGTGCCAGCAGCCAACAGGGGGGGTCCTACAATGAGCAGTTCTTC
-,TRBV7-2,-,TRBJ1-2,CASSLTWTRVYGYTF,TGTGCCAGCAGCTTAACTTGGACAAGAGTCTATGGCTACACCTTC
-,TRBV11-1,few,TRBJ2-2,CASSPHYDTGELFF,TGTGCCAGCAGCCCGCACTACGATACCGGGGAGCTGTTTTTT
-,TRBV15,few,TRBJ1-4,CATSDTLNEKLFF,TGTGCCACCAGCGATACTCTTAATGAAAAACTGTTTTTT
-,TRBV7-2,few,TRBJ1-6,CASSPIGQRINSPLHF,TGTGCCAGCAGCCCCATCGGACAGCGGATAAATTCACCCCTCCACTTT
-,TRBV3-1/TRBV3-2,-,TRBJ1-1,CASSHSHSNTEAFF,TGTGCCAGCAGCCATAGTCACTCGAACACTGAAGCTTTCTTT
-,TRBV2,-,TRBJ1-2,CASSEATDYGYTF,TGTGCCAGCAGTGAAGCCACAGACTATGGCTACACCTTC
TRBD1,TRBV5-8,-,TRBJ1-5,CASSSGQVLLGANQPQHF,TGTGCCAGCAGCTCGGGACAGGTGCTTCTCGGCGCCAATCAGCCCCAGCATTTT
TRBD1,TRBV19,few,TRBJ2-2,CASRGTGVTGELFF,TGTGCCAGTAGAGGGACAGGGGTCACCGGGGAGCTGTTTTTT
TRBD1,TRBV19,once,TRBJ1-2,CASSTTGDDYGYTF,TGTGCCAGTAGTACGACAGGGGATGACTATGGCTACACCTTC
TRBD2,TRBV18,-,TRBJ2-1,CASSPTSDEQFF,TGTGCCAGCTCCCCCACTAGCGATGAGCAGTTCTTC
-,TRBV7-8,-,TRBJ1-1,CASSLRPGASGSSEAFF,TGTGCCAGCAGCTTAAGGCCAGGGGCCAGCGGCTCCTCTGAAGCTTTCTTT
-,TRBV5-1,-,TRBJ2-5,CASSWAYQETQYF,TGCGCCAGCAGCTGGGCGTACCAAGAGACCCAGTACTTC
TRBD2,TRBV14,-,TRBJ2-1,CASSQDLGGGAVQFF,TGTGCCAGCAGCCAAGATTTGGGCGGGGGGGCCGTGCAGTTCTTC
TRBD1,TRBV24-1,-,TRBJ1-4,CATSDLSVGDRAEKLFF,TGTGCCACCAGTGATTTGTCGGTCGGGGACAGGGCTGAAAAACTGTTTTTT
-,TRBV5-1,-,TRBJ1-1,CASSLDLFGEAFF,TGCGCCAGCAGCTTGGATCTGTTCGGTGAAGCTTTCTTT
-,TRBV9,-,TRBJ1-1,CASSVSPANTEAFF,TGTGCCAGCAGCGTTAGCCCCGCGAACACTGAAGCTTTCTTT
-,TRBV5-1,-,TRBJ2-3,CASSLLGVLDTQYF,TGCGCCAGCAGCTTGTTAGGGGTGTTAGATACGCAGTATTTT